This TCR beta chain was documented in a study of blood T cell repertoires in COVID-19. Study-wide context: Sites across the United States, Italy and Spain contributed samples from acute and convalescent COVID-19. The analysed material was cDNA or gDNA that came from T cells, B-cell-depleted T cells, or PBMCs.

Germline V gives CDR1 SNHLY, CDR2 FYNNEI. After removal of 4 bases from V and 3 bases from J, the junction contained 0 bases not matched to a gene. This CDR3 is 13 amino acids long. Original data processing: Nucleated cell number was recorded as an estimate derived from reference gene primer amplification. Clones were read by immunoSEQ multiplex PCR, and TCRdb kept only the in-frame ones, dropping some. V, J and clone size were drawn from that table, and D and trimming were deduced from the DNA. The table includes approximately 30,000 clones, 75% to 95% detected once. The chain is built from TRBV2 and TRBJ2-7; TRBD1 agrees at 10 bases. This TCR derives from a human donor with active COVID-19. The donor label of this sample is uncertain. What was sequenced was peripheral blood. The CDR3 spells CASSGTGGYEQYF. DNA of the CDR3: TGTGCCAGCAGTGGGACAGGGGGCTACGAGCAGTACTTC.